What follows are 23 T cell receptor beta chains derived from one specimen sequenced in a study of cytomegalovirus exposure and HLA in healthy donors. PCR amplification relied on 60 Vbeta primers (plus 13 Jbeta primers). Libraries were prepared by immunoSEQ multiplex PCR; TCRdb keeps only in-frame clonotypes and omits some of them. The sample lists about 120,000 clones; roughly 69% were seen once. The sequencing sample was made of PBMCs. Receptors were obtained from a human donor in good health.

J is TRBJ2-1 and V is TRBV6-1, with TRBD2 matching over 11 bases. The germline V gene encodes CDR1 MNHNS and CDR2 SASEGT. The CDR3 is 15 amino acids. The junction had 8 bases not matched to a gene; V was cut back by 6 bases and J by 7 bases. CDR3 nucleotide sequence: TGTGCCAGCAGCCCCGCGGGACTAGCGGCTAATGAGCAGTTCTTC. It yields the protein CASSPAGLAANEQFF.

This clone showed up just a few times. The chain couples TRBV6-5 to TRBJ2-3; the match to TRBD2 covers 9 bases. This CDR3 contains 16 residues. Germline CDR1 is MNHEY and CDR2 is SVGAGI. The ends lost 0 bases at V and 2 bases at J; junction bases unmatched: 3. The CDR3 loop is CASSYSSGSSTDTQYF. In DNA form, the CDR3 reads TGTGCCAGCAGTTACTCTAGCGGGAGCTCCACAGATACGCAGTATTTT.

The CDR3 region is CAWTMTGTSGPYEQYF. In DNA form, the CDR3 reads TGTGCCTGGACCATGACCGGGACTAGCGGCCCCTACGAGCAGTACTTC. This chain connects TRBV30 to TRBJ2-7, with 11 nucleotides matching TRBD2. The length of the CDR3 is 16 residues. Germline assignment: CDR1 GTSNPN and CDR2 SVGIG (reference sequence). V dropped 4 bases and J dropped 2; count of bases not matched to a gene: 10.

The chain combines TRBV5-5 with TRBJ1-2; D possibly corresponds to TRBD1 (6 bases). V shed 2 bases and J shed 8 bases, with 25 bases lying between them. The CDR3 is 17 amino acids. Germline loops: CDR1 SGHKS, CDR2 YYEKEE (reference sequence). CDR3 amino acids: CASSFRHGTTTSIGYTF. CDR3 DNA: TGTGCCAGCAGCTTCCGCCACGGGACAACCACCTCTATAGGCTACACCTTC.

This clone occurred a few times. The chain employs TRBV5-4 and TRBJ2-3; D is ambiguous. V was trimmed by 0 bases and J by 7 bases, leaving 12 bases between them. Germline CDR1 reads SGHNT; CDR2 reads YYREEE (reference sequence). The CDR3 spans 14 residues. CDR3 protein: CASSLAGAPHTQYF. For the CDR3, the DNA is TGTGCCAGCAGCTTGGCAGGCGCCCCACATACGCAGTATTTT.

The J gene is TRBJ2-1, the V gene TRBV11-3, with 7 bases aligning to TRBD2. CDR1 is SGHNT and CDR2 is YENEEA in the germline V gene. The V gene end was trimmed by 1 base and the J gene end by 2 bases; junction bases not matched to a gene: 2. The CDR3 has 15 residues. In nucleotides, the CDR3 is TGTGCCAGCAGCTTAGGGCTAGCGGCCTACAATGAGCAGTTCTTC. It codes for CASSLGLAAYNEQFF.

V is TRBV30 and J is TRBJ2-7, with a tentative D call TRBD2 (5 bases). The CDR3 contains 14 residues. CDR1 is GTSNPN and CDR2 is SVGIG in the germline V gene (reference sequence). V lost 5 bases and J 3 bases, leaving 17 bases between the germline ends. The CDR3 is CAWERVGGNYEQYF. DNA for the CDR3: TGTGCCTGGGAGAGGGTTGGAGGAAACTACGAGCAGTACTTC.

The chain links TRBV5-1 to TRBJ1-2, with D possibly being TRBD1 (5 bases). The germline gives CDR1 SGHRS, CDR2 YFSETQ. Trimming shortened V by 5 bases and J by 7 bases, and 18 bases separated the two germline ends. The CDR3 spans 14 residues. CDR3 region: CASSPRGGEVGYTF. Written as DNA, the CDR3 is TGCGCCAGCAGTCCTCGGGGAGGGGAGGTTGGCTACACCTTC.

V gene TRBV19 combines with J gene TRBJ1-2, with D unclear. The CDR3 has 12 residues. The germline CDR1 and CDR2 sequences are LNHDA and SQIVND (reference sequence). V dropped 4 bases and J dropped 4 bases, with 7 bases sitting between them. As DNA, the CDR3 is TGTGCCAGTAGTAGGTCAGGCTATGGCTACACCTTC. Its translation: CASSRSGYGYTF.

This clone was picked up one time. The genes are TRBV11-2 and TRBJ1-1, with D perhaps TRBD1 (6 bases). Per the germline V gene, CDR1 is SGHAT and CDR2 is FQNNGV. This CDR3 has 14 residues. With 5 bases removed from V and 1 base from J, the gap between germline ends came to 11 bases. The CDR3 DNA follows: TGTGCCAGCAGCCGTACAGGGCCGAACACTGAAGCTTTCTTT. As protein: CASSRTGPNTEAFF.

The gene calls are TRBV7-2 and TRBJ1-2, with 7 bases that match TRBD1. The germline V gene has CDR1 SGHTA and CDR2 FQGNSA. The V and J ends lost 4 bases and 9 bases, in that order; junction bases with no gene match: 11. This CDR3 is 14 amino acids long. This CDR3 is CASSSSRDSLSYTF. CDR3 coding DNA: TGTGCCAGCAGCTCTAGTCGGGACAGCTTGAGCTACACCTTC.

The rearrangement uses TRBV29-1 and TRBJ1-5; D ambiguous. V was shortened by 6 bases and J by 2 bases, with 8 bases between the two germline ends. CDR1 and CDR2 (germline): SQVTM, ANQGSEA. This CDR3 has 12 amino acids. The CDR3 DNA reads as TGCAGCGTCCAACTCGGCAATCAGCCCCAGCATTTT. Translated, it gives CSVQLGNQPQHF. The full variable domain, in which reference TRBV29-1 and TRBJ1-5 provide the parts outside the CDR3, is SAVISQKPSRDICQRGTSLTIQCQVDSQVTMMFWYRQQPGQSLTLIATANQGSEATYESGFVIDKFPISRPNLTFSTLTVSNMSPEDSSIYLCSVQLGNQPQHFGDGTRLSIL.

The chain recombines TRBV2 with TRBJ1-1; D gene unclear. The germline gives CDR1 SNHLY, CDR2 FYNNEI. Trimming cost V 4 bases and J 1 base, with 10 bases left between them. The CDR3 loop spans 14 amino acids. The DNA of the CDR3 is TGTGCCAGCAGTGTGTGGGGAGGGAACACTGAAGCTTTCTTT. Translated: CASSVWGGNTEAFF.

In the case of this clone: Other nucleotide sequences from this sample produce the same CDR3. V usage is TRBV6-1 and J usage is TRBJ2-7; 7 bases map to TRBD1. V trimming: 4 bases; J trimming: 3 bases; junction bases outside the gene matches: 0. The CDR3 sequence is 12 residues long. Looked up from germline, CDR1 is MNHNS and CDR2 is SASEGT. The CDR3 loop is CASSGQGYEQYF. CDR3 bases: TGTGCCAGCAGTGGACAGGGCTACGAGCAGTACTTC.

The genes are TRBV28 and TRBJ1-2; 8 bases agree with TRBD1. V lost 3 bases and J lost 4; bases outside the gene matches: 4. The CDR3 extends over 14 amino acids. Germline CDR1 MDHEN, CDR2 SYDVKM. The CDR3 loop is CASSFPGGPYGYTF. CDR3 DNA sequence: TGTGCCAGCAGTTTCCCAGGGGGCCCCTATGGCTACACCTTC.

The chain uses TRBV5-1 and TRBJ2-1; possibly TRBD2 for D (5 bases). The CDR3 length is 15 residues. The V end lost 0 bases, the J end lost 6 bases, and 13 bases lay between the germline ends. The germline V gene encodes CDR1 SGHRS and CDR2 YFSETQ. CDR3 nucleotide sequence: TGCGCCAGCAGCTTGGCAGTTAGCGCGGCCAATGAGCAGTTCTTC. This sequence encodes CASSLAVSAANEQFF. The variable domain in full, completed from reference TRBV5-1 and TRBJ2-1, reads KAGVTQTPRYLIKTRGQQVTLSCSPISGHRSVSWYQQTPGQGLQFLFEYFSETQRNKGNFPGRFSGRQFSNSRSEMNVSTLELGDSALYLCASSLAVSAANEQFFGPGTRLTVL.

The V gene is TRBV7-9, the J gene TRBJ2-5, with 7 nucleotides matching TRBD1. The end of the DNA is better explained by TRBJ2-7, so the J call may be wrong. The CDR3 is 15 residues long. Germline CDR1 reads SEHNR; CDR2 reads FQNEAQ (reference sequence). In nucleotides, the CDR3 is TGTGCCAGCAGCTTAGCCTCGACAGGGTCCTACGAGCAGTACTTC. Protein product: CASSLASTGSYEQYF.

This clone was counted between two and nine times. V usage is TRBV11-2 and J usage is TRBJ2-1; 9 bases are a match to TRBD2. J was trimmed by 7 bases and V by 3 bases; bases with no gene match: 10. There are 16 residues in the CDR3. Germline V gene data show CDR1 as SGHAT and CDR2 as FQNNGV. CDR3 loop: CASSFYPGLANNEQFF. The DNA for the CDR3 is TGTGCCAGCAGCTTTTACCCCGGACTAGCGAATAATGAGCAGTTCTTC.

This chain joins TRBV27 and TRBJ1-2, with D tentatively TRBD1 (6 bases). Germline V lookup: CDR1 MNHEY, CDR2 SMNVEV (reference sequence). V was shortened by 11 bases and J by 6 bases, with 22 bases between the two germline ends. This CDR3 has 14 amino acids. CDR3 sequence (DNA): TGTGCCTCGATGGGGCAGGGGTTCTCCCATGGCTACACCTTC. Translating it yields CASMGQGFSHGYTF.

V usage is TRBV7-6 and J usage is TRBJ2-7; TRBD2 agrees at 10 bases. V dropped 5 bases and J dropped 2; count of bases not matched to a gene: 6. The CDR3 has 15 residues. Germline CDR1 reads SGHVS; CDR2 reads FNYEAQ. CDR3 nucleotides: TGTGCCAGCAGCCAGCTAGCGGGAGCTACCTACGAGCAGTACTTC. It translates to CASSQLAGATYEQYF.

J is TRBJ1-4 and V is TRBV5-4; D gene ambiguous. Germline V gene lookup returns CDR1 SGHNT and CDR2 YYREEE (reference sequence). This CDR3 spans 16 amino acids. Deletions cut 1 base from V and 10 bases from J, with 20 bases between. CDR3 loop: CASSLFTGTLPRKLFF. The CDR3 bases are TGTGCCAGCAGCTTGTTTACGGGAACCCTCCCAAGAAAACTGTTTTTT.

The chain carries TRBV4-2 and TRBJ1-5, with 8 bases that match TRBD1. Germline loops: CDR1 LGHNA, CDR2 YNFKEQ. V shed 3 bases, J shed 5 bases, and the junction held 3 bases outside the gene matches. The CDR3 is 14 residues long. The CDR3, as DNA: TGTGCCAGCAGCCAGTCAGGGGGCGATCAGCCCCAGCATTTT. Translated: CASSQSGGDQPQHF.

The chain is built from TRBV7-2 and TRBJ1-5; 8 nucleotides align to TRBD1. In germline, CDR1 is SGHTA, CDR2 FQGNSA. The CDR3 is 14 amino acids. J gave up 13 bases and V 5 bases, and 13 bases lay outside the gene matches. The CDR3 sequence is CASSPGDRLRSQHF. In nucleotides, the CDR3 is TGTGCCAGCAGCCCGGGGGACAGGCTCCGTTCTCAGCATTTT.